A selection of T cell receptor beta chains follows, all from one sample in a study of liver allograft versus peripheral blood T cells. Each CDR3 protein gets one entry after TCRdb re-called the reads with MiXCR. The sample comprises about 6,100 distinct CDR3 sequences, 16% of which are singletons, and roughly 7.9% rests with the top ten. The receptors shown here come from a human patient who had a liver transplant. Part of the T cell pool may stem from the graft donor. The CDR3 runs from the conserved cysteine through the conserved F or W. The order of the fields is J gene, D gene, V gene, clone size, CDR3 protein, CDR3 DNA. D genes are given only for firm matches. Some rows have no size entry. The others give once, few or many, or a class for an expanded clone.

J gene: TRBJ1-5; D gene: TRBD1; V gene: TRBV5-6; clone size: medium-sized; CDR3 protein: CASSSQGAAYQPQHF; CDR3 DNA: TGTGCCAGCAGCTCACAGGGGGCTGCGTATCAGCCCCAGCATTTT
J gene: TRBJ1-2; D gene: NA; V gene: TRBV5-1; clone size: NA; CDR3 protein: CASSFTGSGYTF; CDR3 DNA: TGCGCCAGCAGCTTTACAGGGTCTGGCTACACCTTC
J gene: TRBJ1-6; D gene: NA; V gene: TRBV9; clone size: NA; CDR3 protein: CASSTQGSYNSPLHF; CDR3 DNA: TGTGCCAGCAGCACCCAGGGATCTTATAATTCACCCCTCCACTTT
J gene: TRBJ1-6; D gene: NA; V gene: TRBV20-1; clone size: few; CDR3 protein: CSASVGGVSSYNSPLHF; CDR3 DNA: TGCAGTGCTTCGGTGGGAGGAGTAAGCTCCTATAATTCACCCCTCCACTTT
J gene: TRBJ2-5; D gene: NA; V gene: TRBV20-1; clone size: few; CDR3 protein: CSARGPLETQYF; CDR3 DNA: TGCAGTGCTCGTGGACCTTTGGAGACCCAGTACTTC
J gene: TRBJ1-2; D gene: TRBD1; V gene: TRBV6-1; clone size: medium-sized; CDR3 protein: CASSADRGSAGYTF; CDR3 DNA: TGTGCCAGCAGTGCCGACAGGGGATCGGCTGGCTACACCTTC
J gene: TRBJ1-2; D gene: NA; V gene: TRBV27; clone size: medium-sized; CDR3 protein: CASGARRYGYTF; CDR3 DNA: TGTGCCAGCGGGGCGCGGCGTTATGGCTACACCTTC
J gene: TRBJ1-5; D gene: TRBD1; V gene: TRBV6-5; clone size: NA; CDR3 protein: CASSRGTGSYQPQHF; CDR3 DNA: TGTGCCAGCAGTCGCGGGACAGGCTCGTATCAGCCCCAGCATTTT
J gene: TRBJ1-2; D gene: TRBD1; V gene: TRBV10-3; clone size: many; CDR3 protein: CAISAAVGGNYGYTF; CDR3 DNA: TGTGCCATCAGTGCCGCAGTAGGGGGCAACTATGGCTACACCTTC
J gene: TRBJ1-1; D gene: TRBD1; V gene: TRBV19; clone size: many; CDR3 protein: CASSIQGDTEAFF; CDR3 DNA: TGTGCCAGTAGTATACAGGGGGACACTGAAGCTTTCTTT
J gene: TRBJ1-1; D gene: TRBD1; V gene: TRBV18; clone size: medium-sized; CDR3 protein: CASSPGQEMNTEAFF; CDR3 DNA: TGTGCCAGCTCACCGGGACAGGAGATGAACACTGAAGCTTTCTTT
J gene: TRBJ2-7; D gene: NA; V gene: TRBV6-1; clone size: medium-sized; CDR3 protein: CASSVEGPTYEQYF; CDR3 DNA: TGTGCCAGCAGTGTAGAGGGCCCTACATACGAGCAGTACTTC
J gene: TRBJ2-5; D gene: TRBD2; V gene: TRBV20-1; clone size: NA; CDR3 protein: CSASSTGLAGGRGETQYF; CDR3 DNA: TGCAGTGCTAGTTCCACGGGACTAGCGGGGGGGCGGGGAGAGACCCAGTACTTC
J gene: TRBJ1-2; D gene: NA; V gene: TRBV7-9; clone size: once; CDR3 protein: CASSLPQGYGYTF; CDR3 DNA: TGTGCCAGCAGCTTACCACAAGGCTATGGCTACACCTTC
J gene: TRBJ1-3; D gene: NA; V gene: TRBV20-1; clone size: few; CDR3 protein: CSARDRQVLSNTIYF; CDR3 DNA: TGCAGTGCTAGAGATCGGCAAGTTCTATCAAACACCATATATTTT
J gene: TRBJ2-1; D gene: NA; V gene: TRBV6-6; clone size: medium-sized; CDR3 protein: CASRPDQYNEQFF; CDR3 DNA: TGTGCCAGCAGGCCGGATCAATACAATGAGCAGTTCTTC
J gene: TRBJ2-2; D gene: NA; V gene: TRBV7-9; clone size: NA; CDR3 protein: CAVLLGGAYTGELFF; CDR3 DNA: TGTGCCGTCCTCCTAGGGGGGGCTTACACCGGGGAGCTGTTTTTT
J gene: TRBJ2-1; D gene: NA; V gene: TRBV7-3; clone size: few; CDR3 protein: CASSQGSASSYNEQFF; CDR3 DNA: TGTGCCAGCAGCCAGGGGAGCGCCAGCTCCTACAATGAGCAGTTCTTC
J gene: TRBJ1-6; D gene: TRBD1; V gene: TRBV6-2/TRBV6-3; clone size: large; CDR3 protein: CASSRDSYSPLHF; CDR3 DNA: TGTGCCAGCTCAAGGGACAGTTATTCACCCCTCCACTTT
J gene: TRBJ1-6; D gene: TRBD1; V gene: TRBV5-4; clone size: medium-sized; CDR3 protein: CASSYQGVLPNSPLHF; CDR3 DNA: TGTGCCAGCAGCTACCAGGGGGTTTTACCCAATTCACCCCTCCACTTT
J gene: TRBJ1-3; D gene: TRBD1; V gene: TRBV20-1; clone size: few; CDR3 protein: CSAYDRGPGNTIYF; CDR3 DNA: TGCAGTGCCTACGACAGGGGGCCAGGAAACACCATATATTTT
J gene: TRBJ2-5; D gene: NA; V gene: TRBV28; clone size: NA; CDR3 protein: CASSLGGGRGETQYF; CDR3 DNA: TGTGCCAGCAGTTTAGGTGGGGGGCGCGGGGAGACCCAGTACTTC
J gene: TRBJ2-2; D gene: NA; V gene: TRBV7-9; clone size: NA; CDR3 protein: CASRDYSWGGQSTGELFF; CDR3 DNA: TGTGCCAGCAGAGATTATTCTTGGGGGGGGCAAAGCACCGGGGAGCTGTTTTTT
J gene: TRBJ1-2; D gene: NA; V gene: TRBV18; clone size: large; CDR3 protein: CASSARGGAYGYTF; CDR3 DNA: TGTGCCAGCTCGGCAAGGGGGGGTGCCTATGGCTACACCTTC
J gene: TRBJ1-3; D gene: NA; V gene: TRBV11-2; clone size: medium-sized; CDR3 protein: CASSWTTGQGGNTIYF; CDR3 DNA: TGTGCCAGCAGCTGGACCACGGGGCAAGGTGGAAACACCATATATTTT
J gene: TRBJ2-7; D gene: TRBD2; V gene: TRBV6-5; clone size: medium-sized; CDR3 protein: CASSLTGTTYEQYF; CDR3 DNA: TGTGCCAGCAGTTTAACCGGGACTACCTACGAGCAGTACTTC
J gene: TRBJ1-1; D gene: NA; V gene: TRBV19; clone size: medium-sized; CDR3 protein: CASMRANMNTEAFF; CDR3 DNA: TGTGCCAGTATGAGGGCAAACATGAACACTGAAGCTTTCTTT
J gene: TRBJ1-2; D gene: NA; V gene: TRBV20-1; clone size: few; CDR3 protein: CSASGDGYTF; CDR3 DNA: TGCAGTGCTAGCGGCGATGGCTACACCTTC
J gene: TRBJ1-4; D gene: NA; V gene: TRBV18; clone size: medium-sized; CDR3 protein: CASSLRVGEFEKLFF; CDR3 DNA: TGTGCCAGCTCCCTCAGAGTTGGGGAATTCGAAAAACTGTTTTTT
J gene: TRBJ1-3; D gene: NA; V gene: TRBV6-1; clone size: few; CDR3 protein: CASSVSGNTIYF; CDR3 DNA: TGTGCCAGCAGCGTCTCTGGAAACACCATATATTTT
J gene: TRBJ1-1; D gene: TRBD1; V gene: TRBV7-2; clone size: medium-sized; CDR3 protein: CASTRTGGMNTEAFF; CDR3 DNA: TGTGCCAGCACCAGGACAGGAGGTATGAACACTGAAGCTTTCTTT
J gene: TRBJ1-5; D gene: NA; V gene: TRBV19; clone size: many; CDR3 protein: CASSFWTGNSNQPQHF; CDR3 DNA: TGTGCCAGTAGTTTTTGGACGGGGAATAGCAATCAGCCCCAGCATTTT
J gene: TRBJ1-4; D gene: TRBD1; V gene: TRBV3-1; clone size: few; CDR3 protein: CASSWTGEKLFF; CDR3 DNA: TGTGCCAGCAGTTGGACAGGTGAAAAACTGTTTTTT
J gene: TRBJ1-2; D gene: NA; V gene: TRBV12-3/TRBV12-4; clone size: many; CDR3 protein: CASTRSGQVRGYTF; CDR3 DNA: TGTGCCAGCACCCGATCGGGGCAGGTTCGAGGCTACACCTTC
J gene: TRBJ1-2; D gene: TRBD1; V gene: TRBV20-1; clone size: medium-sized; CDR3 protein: CSAAGGTIGYTF; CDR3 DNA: TGCAGTGCTGCAGGGGGGACGATTGGCTACACCTTC
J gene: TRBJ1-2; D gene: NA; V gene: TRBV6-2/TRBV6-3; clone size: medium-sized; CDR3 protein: CASSSREFYGYTF; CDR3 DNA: TGTGCCAGCAGCTCCCGGGAGTTCTATGGCTACACCTTC
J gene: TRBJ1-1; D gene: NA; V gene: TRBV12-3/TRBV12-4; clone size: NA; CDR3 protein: CASSYGGYTEAFF; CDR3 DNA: TGTGCCAGCAGTTATGGGGGGTACACTGAAGCTTTCTTT
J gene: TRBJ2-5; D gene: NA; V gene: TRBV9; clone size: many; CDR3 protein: CASSGGVSGTQYF; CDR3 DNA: TGTGCCAGCAGCGGGGGGGTTTCGGGGACCCAGTACTTC
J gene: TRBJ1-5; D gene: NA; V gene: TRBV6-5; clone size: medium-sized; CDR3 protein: CASSSLGGGNQPQHF; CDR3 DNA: TGTGCCAGCAGTTCCCTTGGGGGGGGGAATCAGCCCCAGCATTTT
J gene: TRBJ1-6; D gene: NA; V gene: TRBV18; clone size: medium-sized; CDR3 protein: CASSPGSFPTNSPLHF; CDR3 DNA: TGTGCCAGCTCACCAGGCAGTTTTCCCACAAATTCACCCCTCCACTTT
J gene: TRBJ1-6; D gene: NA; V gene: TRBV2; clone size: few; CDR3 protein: CASSEATNSPLHF; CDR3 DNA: TGTGCCAGCAGTGAAGCTACGAATTCACCCCTCCACTTT
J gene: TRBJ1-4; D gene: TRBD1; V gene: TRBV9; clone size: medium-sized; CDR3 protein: CASSGPGQGEKLFF; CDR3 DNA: TGTGCCAGCAGCGGACCAGGACAGGGAGAAAAACTGTTTTTT
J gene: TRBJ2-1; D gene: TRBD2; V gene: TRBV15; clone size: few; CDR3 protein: CATSRGSGGIYNEQFF; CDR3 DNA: TGTGCCACCAGCAGAGGAAGCGGGGGGATTTACAATGAGCAGTTCTTC
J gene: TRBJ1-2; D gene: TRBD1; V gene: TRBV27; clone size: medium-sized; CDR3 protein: CASSTNLQGRGGYTF; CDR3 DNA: TGTGCCAGCAGTACCAACCTACAGGGGCGGGGTGGCTACACCTTC
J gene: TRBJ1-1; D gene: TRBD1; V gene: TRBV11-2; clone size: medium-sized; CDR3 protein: CASSRQGARGTEAFF; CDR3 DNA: TGTGCCAGCAGCCGACAGGGAGCTAGGGGCACTGAAGCTTTCTTT
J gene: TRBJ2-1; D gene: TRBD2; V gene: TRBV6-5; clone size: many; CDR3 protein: CASSLAGGVNEQFF; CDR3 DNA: TGTGCCAGCAGTCTAGCGGGGGGGGTCAATGAGCAGTTCTTC
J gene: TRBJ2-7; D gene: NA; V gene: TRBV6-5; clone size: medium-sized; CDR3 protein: CATAGQLFYEQYF; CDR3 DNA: TGTGCCACCGCGGGACAGTTATTCTACGAGCAGTACTTC
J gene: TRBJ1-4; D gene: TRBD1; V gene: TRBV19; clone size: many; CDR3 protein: CARIGTGNGKLFF; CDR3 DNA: TGTGCCAGAATCGGGACAGGGAATGGAAAACTGTTTTTT
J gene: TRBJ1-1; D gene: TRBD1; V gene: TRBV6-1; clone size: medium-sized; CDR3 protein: CATIPISHRDRGLGAFF; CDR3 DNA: TGTGCCACCATCCCCATCAGTCACCGGGACAGGGGTCTAGGAGCTTTCTTT
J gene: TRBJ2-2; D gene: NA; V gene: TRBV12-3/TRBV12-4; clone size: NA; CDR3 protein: CASSLMVGPGELFF; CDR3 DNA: TGTGCCAGCAGTTTAATGGTTGGGCCCGGGGAGCTGTTTTTT
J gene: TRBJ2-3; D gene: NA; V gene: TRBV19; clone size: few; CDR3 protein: CASSIIGVDTQYF; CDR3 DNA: TGTGCCAGTAGTATAATTGGGGTGGATACGCAGTATTTT
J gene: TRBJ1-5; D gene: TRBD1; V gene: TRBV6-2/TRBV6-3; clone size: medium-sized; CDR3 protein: CASNDREVQPQHF; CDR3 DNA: TGTGCCAGCAATGACAGGGAGGTTCAGCCCCAGCATTTT
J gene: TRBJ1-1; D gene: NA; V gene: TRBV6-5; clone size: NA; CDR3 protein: CASRQTGKYTEAFF; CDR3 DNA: TGTGCCAGCAGGCAGACGGGCAAGTACACTGAAGCTTTCTTT
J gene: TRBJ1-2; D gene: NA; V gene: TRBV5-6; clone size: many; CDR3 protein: CASSLRGGGGYTF; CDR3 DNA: TGTGCCAGCAGCTTGCGGGGGGGCGGTGGCTACACCTTC
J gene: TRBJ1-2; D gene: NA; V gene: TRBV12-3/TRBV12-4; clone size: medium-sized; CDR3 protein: CASSRNLGNYGYTF; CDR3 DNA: TGTGCCAGCAGTCGTAATCTAGGAAACTATGGCTACACCTTC
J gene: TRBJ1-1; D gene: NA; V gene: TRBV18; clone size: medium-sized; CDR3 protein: CASSPEKTVEAFF; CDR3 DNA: TGTGCCAGCTCACCAGAGAAGACAGTTGAGGCTTTCTTT
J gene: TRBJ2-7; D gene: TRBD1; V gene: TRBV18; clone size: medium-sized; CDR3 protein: CASSPGQGSSYEQYF; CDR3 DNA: TGTGCCAGCTCTCCCGGACAGGGGAGCTCCTACGAGCAGTACTTC
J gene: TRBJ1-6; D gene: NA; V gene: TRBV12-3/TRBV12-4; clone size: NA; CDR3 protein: CASSKESYNSPLHF; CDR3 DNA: TGTGCCAGCAGTAAGGAGTCCTATAATTCACCCCTCCACTTT